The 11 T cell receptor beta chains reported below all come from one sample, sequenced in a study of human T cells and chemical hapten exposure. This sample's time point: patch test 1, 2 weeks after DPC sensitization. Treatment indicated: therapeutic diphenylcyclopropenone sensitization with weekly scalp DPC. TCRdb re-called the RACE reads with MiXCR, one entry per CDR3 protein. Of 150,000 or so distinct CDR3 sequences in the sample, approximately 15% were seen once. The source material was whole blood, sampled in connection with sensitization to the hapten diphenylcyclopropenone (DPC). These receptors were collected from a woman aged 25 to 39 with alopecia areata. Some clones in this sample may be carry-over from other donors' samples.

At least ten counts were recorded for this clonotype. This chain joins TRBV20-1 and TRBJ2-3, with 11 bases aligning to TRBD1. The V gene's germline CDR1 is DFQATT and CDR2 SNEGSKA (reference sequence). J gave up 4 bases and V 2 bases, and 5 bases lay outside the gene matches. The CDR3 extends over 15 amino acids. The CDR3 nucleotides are TGCAGTGCTAGAACCGGGACAGGGGGATCAGATACGCAGTATTTT. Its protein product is CSARTGTGGSDTQYF.

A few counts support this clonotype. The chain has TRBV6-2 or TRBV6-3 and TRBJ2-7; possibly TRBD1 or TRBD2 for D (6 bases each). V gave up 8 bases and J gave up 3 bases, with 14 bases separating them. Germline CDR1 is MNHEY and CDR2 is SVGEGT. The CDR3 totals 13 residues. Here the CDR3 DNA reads TGTGCCAGCTTCAGGGAGGACAGCTACGAGCAGTACTTC. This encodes CASFREDSYEQYF.

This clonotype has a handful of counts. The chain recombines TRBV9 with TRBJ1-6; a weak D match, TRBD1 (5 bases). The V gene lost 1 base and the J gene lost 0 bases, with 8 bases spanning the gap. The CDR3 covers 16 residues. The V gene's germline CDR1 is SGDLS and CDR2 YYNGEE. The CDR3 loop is CASSVRGDSYNSPLHF. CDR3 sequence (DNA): TGTGCCAGCAGCGTACGGGGGGACTCCTATAATTCACCCCTCCACTTT.

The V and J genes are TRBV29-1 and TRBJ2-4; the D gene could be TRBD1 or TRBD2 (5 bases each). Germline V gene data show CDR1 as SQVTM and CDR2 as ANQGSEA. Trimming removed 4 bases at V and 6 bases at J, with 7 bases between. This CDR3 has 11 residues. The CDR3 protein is CSVAGGNIQYF. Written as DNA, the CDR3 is TGCAGCGTTGCTGGGGGAAACATTCAGTACTTC.

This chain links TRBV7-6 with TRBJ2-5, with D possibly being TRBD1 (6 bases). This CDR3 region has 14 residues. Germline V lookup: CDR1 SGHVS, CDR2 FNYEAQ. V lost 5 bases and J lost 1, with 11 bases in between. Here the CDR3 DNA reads TGTGCCAGCAGCCGGACAGAGACCCAAGAGACCCAGTACTTC. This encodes CASSRTETQETQYF.

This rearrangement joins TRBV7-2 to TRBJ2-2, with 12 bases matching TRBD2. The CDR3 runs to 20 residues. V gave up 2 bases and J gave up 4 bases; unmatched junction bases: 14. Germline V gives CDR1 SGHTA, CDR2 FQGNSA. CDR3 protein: CASSLPKPGTSGSPTGELFF. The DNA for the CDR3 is TGTGCCAGCAGCTTACCTAAGCCCGGGACTAGCGGGTCCCCCACCGGGGAGCTGTTTTTT.

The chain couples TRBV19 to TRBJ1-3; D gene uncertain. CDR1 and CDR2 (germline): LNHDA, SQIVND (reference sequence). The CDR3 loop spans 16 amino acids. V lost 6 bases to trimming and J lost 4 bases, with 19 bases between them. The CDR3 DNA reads TGTGCCAGTAGCCTATTCAACAGCCGGGCGGGAAACACCATATATTTT. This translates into CASSLFNSRAGNTIYF.

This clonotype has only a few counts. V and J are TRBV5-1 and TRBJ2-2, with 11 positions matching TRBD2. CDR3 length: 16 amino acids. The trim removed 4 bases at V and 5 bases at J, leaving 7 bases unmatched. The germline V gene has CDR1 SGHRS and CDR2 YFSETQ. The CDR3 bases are TGCGCCAGCAGCCCACGGGGACTAGCGGTGACCGGGGAGCTGTTTTTT. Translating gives CASSPRGLAVTGELFF.

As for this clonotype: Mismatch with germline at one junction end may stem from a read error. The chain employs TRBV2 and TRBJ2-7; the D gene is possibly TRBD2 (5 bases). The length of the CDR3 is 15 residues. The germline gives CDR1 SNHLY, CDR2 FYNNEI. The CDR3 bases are TGTCCCAGCAGTGAGTCCCGGGGAGTCAACTACGAGCAGTACTTC. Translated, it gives CPSSESRGVNYEQYF. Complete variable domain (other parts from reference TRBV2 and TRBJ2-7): EPEVTQTPSHQVTQMGQEVILRCVPISNHLYFYWYRQILGQKVEFLVSFYNNEISEKSEIFDDQFSVERPDGSNFTLKIRSTKLEDSAMYFCPSSESRGVNYEQYFGPGTRLTVT.

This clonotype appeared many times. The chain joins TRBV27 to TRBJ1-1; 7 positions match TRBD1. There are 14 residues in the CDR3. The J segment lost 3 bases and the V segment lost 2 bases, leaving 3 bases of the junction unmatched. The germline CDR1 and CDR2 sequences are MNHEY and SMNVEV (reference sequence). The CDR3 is CASSLQGGDTEAFF. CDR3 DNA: TGTGCCAGCAGTTTACAGGGGGGGGACACTGAAGCTTTCTTT.

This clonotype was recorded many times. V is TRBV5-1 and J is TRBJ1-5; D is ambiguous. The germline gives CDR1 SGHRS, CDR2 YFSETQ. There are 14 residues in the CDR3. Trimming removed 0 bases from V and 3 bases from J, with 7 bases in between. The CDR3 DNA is TGCGCCAGCAGCTTGGGGGATGTCAATCAGCCCCAGCATTTT. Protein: CASSLGDVNQPQHF.